A selection of T cell receptor beta chains follows, all from one sample in a study of T cells after yellow fever vaccination. TCRdb independently ran MiXCR on the 5' RACE reads; one entry per CDR3 protein. The sample holds about 550,000 distinct CDR3 sequences, about a fifth seen once. This specimen consisted of PBMCs, obtained 15 days after the yellow fever booster vaccination. The source of these receptors is a man aged 25 to 40 who received the YFV17D yellow fever vaccine. The CDR3 runs from the conserved cysteine through the conserved F or W. The order of the fields is clone size, D gene, J gene, V gene, CDR3 DNA, CDR3 protein. A D gene is named only where the DNA matches it firmly. The size field is filled for only some rows; it gives once, few, many or a size class.

abundance: NA; d_gene: NA; j_gene: TRBJ2-7; v_gene: TRBV21-1; CDR3nt: TGTGCCAGCAGCAGTGGACTAGCGGGAGTAGCCTCGTACGAGCAGTACTTC; CDR3aa: CASSSGLAGVASYEQYF
abundance: NA; d_gene: NA; j_gene: TRBJ2-1; v_gene: TRBV28; CDR3nt: TGTGCCAGCAGTTTTGGGTTAGCGGTTAACAATGAGCAGTTCTTC; CDR3aa: CASSFGLAVNNEQFF
abundance: NA; d_gene: NA; j_gene: TRBJ1-6; v_gene: TRBV12-3/TRBV12-4; CDR3nt: TGTGCCAGCAGGCAGGGAGTGCGCAATTCACCCCTCCACTTT; CDR3aa: CASRQGVRNSPLHF
abundance: few; d_gene: NA; j_gene: TRBJ1-1; v_gene: TRBV6-2/TRBV6-3; CDR3nt: TGTGCCAGCAGTTCGGACAGCTACACTGAAGCTTTCTTT; CDR3aa: CASSSDSYTEAFF
abundance: NA; d_gene: TRBD2; j_gene: TRBJ2-1; v_gene: TRBV5-1; CDR3nt: TGCGCCAGCAGCTTGGGTGGGACTACGGTCAATGAGCAGTTCTTC; CDR3aa: CASSLGGTTVNEQFF
abundance: few; d_gene: NA; j_gene: TRBJ2-7; v_gene: TRBV9; CDR3nt: TGTGCCAGCAGCCCCCGTCCAGGGCGAGACGAGCAGTACTTC; CDR3aa: CASSPRPGRDEQYF
abundance: few; d_gene: NA; j_gene: TRBJ2-7; v_gene: TRBV6-2/TRBV6-3; CDR3nt: TGTGCCAGCAGCACCGGGTTCCCCCACTACGAGCAGTACTTC; CDR3aa: CASSTGFPHYEQYF
abundance: NA; d_gene: TRBD2; j_gene: TRBJ2-7; v_gene: TRBV28; CDR3nt: TGTGCCAGCAGTCCCTTATGTCCCGGGGGGTGCGAGCAGTACTTC; CDR3aa: CASSPLCPGGCEQYF
abundance: NA; d_gene: TRBD2; j_gene: TRBJ2-5; v_gene: TRBV7-2; CDR3nt: TGTGCCAGCAGTGAGGGGACTAGTCCCTTCCAAGAGACCCAGTACTTC; CDR3aa: CASSEGTSPFQETQYF
abundance: few; d_gene: NA; j_gene: TRBJ1-2; v_gene: TRBV6-1; CDR3nt: TGTGCCAGCACCCCCAGGCACCCACGGGACTATGGCTACACCTTC; CDR3aa: CASTPRHPRDYGYTF